In this sample, the clone carrying this TCR beta chain turned up a few times. The CDR3 consists of 11 residues. CDR1 and CDR2 (germline): SQVTM, ANQGSEA. V was pared by 8 bases and J by 4 bases, with 10 bases between. The source of the sample is a study of early T cells in non-severe SARS-CoV-2 infection. Background on the study: Chains were not paired, and sequencing was done on bulk RNA from unsorted whole blood.

In TCRdb, the 5' RACE reads were re-called with MiXCR into one record per CDR3 protein. The table includes about 75,000 distinct CDR3 sequences, 11% detected once. Here the sequenced sample was whole blood, taken at baseline. The chain joins TRBV29-1 to TRBJ2-3; D call uncertain. The TCR sequence derives from an adult who was a healthcare worker with PCR-confirmed SARS-CoV-2 infection or an uninfected control (not recorded which). DNA of the CDR3: TGCAGCCACCTGTCCGCAGATACGCAGTATTTT. It translates to CSHLSADTQYF.